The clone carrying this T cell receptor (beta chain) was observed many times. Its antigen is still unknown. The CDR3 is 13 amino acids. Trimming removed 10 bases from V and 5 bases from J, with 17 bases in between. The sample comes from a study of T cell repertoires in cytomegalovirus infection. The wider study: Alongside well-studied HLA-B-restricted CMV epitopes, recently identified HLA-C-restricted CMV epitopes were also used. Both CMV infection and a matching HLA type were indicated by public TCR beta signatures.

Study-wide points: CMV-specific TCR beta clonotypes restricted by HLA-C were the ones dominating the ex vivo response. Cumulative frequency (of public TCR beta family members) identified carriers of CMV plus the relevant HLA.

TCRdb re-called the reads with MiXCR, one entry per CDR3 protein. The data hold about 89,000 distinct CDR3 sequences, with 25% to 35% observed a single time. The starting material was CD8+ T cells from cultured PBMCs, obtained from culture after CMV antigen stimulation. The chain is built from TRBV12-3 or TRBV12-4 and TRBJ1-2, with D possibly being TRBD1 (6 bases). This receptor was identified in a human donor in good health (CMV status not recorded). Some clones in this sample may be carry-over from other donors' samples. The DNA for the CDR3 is TGTGCCACCAGCAGGGGAGGTCTTTATGGCTACACCTTC. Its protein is CATSRGGLYGYTF.